The following is a T cell receptor beta chain sequence with its context. No antigen is known for it. Clones were sequenced by immunoSEQ multiplex PCR, and TCRdb holds only the in-frame ones, with some missing. The table includes thousands of clones, around 83% detected once. This entry belongs to a study of chemoradiotherapy in HPV16-positive cancers. This CDR3 is 14 amino acids long. Germline lookup yields CDR1 MNHEY and CDR2 SMNVEV (reference sequence). V lost 5 bases, J lost 2 bases, and 3 bases stayed unmatched. Overall study results and limits: During treatment, candidate HPV-specific clones and E7-related motifs expanded in tumor. Better recurrence-free survival went with HPV-responsive T-cell expansion in HPV16-positive patients. The functional HPV-specific definition rests on just a couple of HPV16-positive patients.

This sample comprised tumor tissue, obtained from a patient who underwent chemoradiotherapy. J is TRBJ2-7 and V is TRBV27; 10 bases map to TRBD1. This clonotype originated in a human donor with HPV-associated anogenital cancer. CDR3 sequence: CASSLTGGPYEQYF. Written as DNA, the CDR3 is TGTGCCAGCAGTCTGACAGGGGGCCCCTACGAGCAGTACTTC.